This paragraph reports one T cell receptor (beta chain). This clonotype was seen a few times. Its antigen target is currently unknown. One base away there is no much larger clone; base qualities are not given. Trimming removed 4 bases from V and 0 bases from J, leaving 9 bases between the germline ends. The CDR3 measures 14 amino acids from cysteine to phenylalanine. The retained sequence is limited to the CDR3, 42 bases, with the frame set at the first base. Via the germline V gene, CDR1 is SQVTM and CDR2 ANQGSEA. These data originate in a study of patients and donors after allogeneic stem cell transplantation (dated by TCRdb to about 2020). Libraries were built with RT-PCR. The sequencer listed for this sample is NextSeq 550. TCRdb ran its own pipeline on the public reads, namely fastp trimming at Q25 and MiXCR clone calling, and kept in-frame beta chains. Records with the same CDR3 protein are collapsed into one entry carrying the most frequent genes and DNA. The sample has roughly 960,000 distinct CDR3 sequences on record, under 20% of them singletons. Clones ranked in the top ten supply around 5.5% of the sample.

This receptor was identified in a human donor who was either an allogeneic HSCT recipient or a stem cell or donor lymphocyte infusion donor (not recorded which). It is not recorded whose cells these are; they may come from a transplant donor. The V and J genes are TRBV29-1 and TRBJ2-2, with the D segment identity uncertain. The sample taken for sequencing was blood, either unsorted or a sorted T cell fraction (not recorded which). The sequence in DNA is TGCAGCGTTGCGGGCCGAACGAACACCGGGGAGCTGTTTTTT. It encodes CSVAGRTNTGELFF.